Following are 27 T cell receptor beta chains from one sample sequenced in a study of T cell responses to AZD1222 COVID-19 vaccine. Sequencing used immunoSEQ multiplex PCR; TCRdb keeps in-frame clones, though not all of them. The sample contains about 150,000 clones, around 90% of which appear only once. The specimen was peripheral blood, collected 28 days after the second AZD1222 dose. The receptors come from an adult who received the AZD1222 COVID-19 vaccine.

There are many counts of this clone. This chain connects TRBV6-6 to TRBJ1-5, with a tentative D call TRBD1 (5 bases). Trimming pared 5 bases from V and 5 bases from J, leaving 13 bases between. This CDR3 region has 14 residues. Looked up from germline, CDR1 is MNHNY and CDR2 is SVGAGI (reference sequence). The chain's CDR3 is CASSQSGVHQPQHF. CDR3 sequence (DNA): TGTGCCAGCAGTCAATCGGGGGTCCATCAGCCCCAGCATTTT.

There are a few counts of this clone. The chain employs TRBV11-2 and TRBJ1-2; D perhaps matches TRBD1 (5 bases). This CDR3 is built from 18 residues. CDR1 is SGHAT, CDR2 FQNNGV, per germline. V lost 1 base and J 6 bases, leaving 24 bases between the germline ends. The CDR3 protein is CASSLGKGSRIGTDGYTF. CDR3 in DNA: TGTGCCAGCAGCTTAGGCAAAGGAAGTCGCATCGGGACCGATGGCTACACCTTC.

This clone was picked up one time. The chain employs TRBV7-2 and TRBJ2-1; TRBD2 is a possible D gene (6 bases). V was shortened by 5 bases and J by 3 bases, with 20 bases between the two germline ends. The length of the CDR3 is 17 residues. The V gene's germline CDR1 is SGHTA and CDR2 FQGNSA. CDR3 coding DNA: TGTGCCAGCAGCCACGGTTGGGGACTGACACTCTACAATGAGCAGTTCTTC. It specifies CASSHGWGLTLYNEQFF.

V and J are TRBV27 and TRBJ2-1; 8 bases map to TRBD2. Trimming cost V 8 bases and J 4 bases; bases outside gene matches: 10. This CDR3 has 15 amino acids. The germline gives CDR1 MNHEY, CDR2 SMNVEV (reference sequence). CDR3 nucleotide sequence: TGTGCCAGCTTACAGCGGGGGCCCGAGTACAATGAGCAGTTCTTC. Its protein is CASLQRGPEYNEQFF.

This clone was recorded once. The chain combines TRBV12-3 or TRBV12-4 with TRBJ1-2; tentatively, D is TRBD1 (6 bases). The CDR3 has 12 amino acids. Trimming shortened V by 5 bases and J by 7 bases, and 11 bases separated the two germline ends. CDR3: CASSLGGIGYTF. CDR3 nucleotides: TGTGCCAGCAGTCTAGGGGGTATTGGCTACACCTTC.

This clone was observed once. The chain is built from TRBV19 and TRBJ1-6; 7 nucleotides align to TRBD1. The germline V gene encodes CDR1 LNHDA and CDR2 SQIVND (reference sequence). The CDR3 is 14 amino acids. V dropped 5 bases and J dropped 7; count of bases not matched to a gene: 5. DNA for the CDR3: TGTGCCAGTAGTTCCCGGGACAGCAATTCACCCCTCCACTTT. This codes for CASSSRDSNSPLHF.

This chain links TRBV2 with TRBJ1-2; D unclear. The V gene's germline CDR1 is SNHLY and CDR2 FYNNEI. V was trimmed by 2 bases and J by 5 bases, leaving 0 bases between them. This CDR3 contains 10 residues. The CDR3 DNA follows: TGTGCCAGCAGTGAATATGGCTACACCTTC. Residues: CASSEYGYTF.

J is TRBJ2-2 and V is TRBV5-4; D uncertain. With 1 base removed from V and 0 bases from J, the gap between germline ends came to 4 bases. The CDR3 is 14 residues long. Germline V CDR1 and CDR2: SGHNT, YYREEE (reference sequence). DNA of the CDR3: TGTGCCAGCAGCTTGAGGCCGAACACCGGGGAGCTGTTTTTT. The encoded protein is CASSLRPNTGELFF.

The chain has TRBV6-2 or TRBV6-3 and TRBJ2-2, with 13 bases that match TRBD2. The CDR3 is 17 residues long. From germline, CDR1 is MNHEY and CDR2 SVGEGT. The J segment lost 1 base and the V segment lost 6 bases, leaving 5 bases of the junction unmatched. The CDR3 loop reads CASSRRTSGGNTGELFF. For the CDR3, the DNA is TGTGCCAGCAGCCGCCGGACTAGCGGGGGGAACACCGGGGAGCTGTTTTTT.

In DNA form, the CDR3 reads TGTGCCAGCAGTTTCGGGAACACCGGGGAGCTGTTTTTT. It specifies CASSFGNTGELFF. This sequence joins TRBV27 and TRBJ2-2, with no clear D. The V gene's germline CDR1 is MNHEY and CDR2 SMNVEV (reference sequence). Deletions cut 3 bases from V and 1 base from J, with 3 bases between. The CDR3 sequence is 13 residues long.

The chain has TRBV2 and TRBJ1-5; 9 nucleotides line up with TRBD1. From germline, CDR1 is SNHLY and CDR2 FYNNEI. V trimming: 3 bases; J trimming: 5 bases; junction bases outside the gene matches: 2. The CDR3 spans 14 residues. The CDR3 region is CASSDNRGHQPQHF. CDR3 bases: TGTGCCAGCAGTGACAACAGGGGGCATCAGCCCCAGCATTTT.

The chain employs TRBV10-3 and TRBJ1-2, with a tentative D call TRBD1 (6 bases). Germline V gene data show CDR1 as ENHRY and CDR2 as SYGVKD. V was cut by 4 bases and J by 9 bases, with 12 bases left in between. CDR3 size: 12 residues. CDR3 in DNA: TGTGCCATCAGTGCCCAGGGGAAGAGCTACACCTTC. Translating it yields CAISAQGKSYTF.

The chain employs TRBV29-1 and TRBJ1-2; D is unresolved. Germline V gene lookup returns CDR1 SQVTM and CDR2 ANQGSEA. The CDR3 spans 13 residues. Between the trimmed V and J ends, which lost 0 bases and 7 bases, there was a span of 12 bases. The CDR3 DNA follows: TGCAGCGTTGAAGATCCCAGCCACGGTGGCTACACCTTC. Its protein product is CSVEDPSHGGYTF.

DNA of the CDR3: TGTGCCAGCAGCGTATTGGCGGGGGGGTACGATACGCAGTATTTT. Amino acid sequence: CASSVLAGGYDTQYF. The chain joins TRBV9 to TRBJ2-3; 9 bases match TRBD2. The CDR3 length is 15 residues. J lost 6 bases, V lost 1 base, and 6 bases had no gene match. Germline-derived CDR1 and CDR2 are SGDLS and YYNGEE. The full variable domain, in which reference TRBV9 and TRBJ2-3 provide the parts outside the CDR3, is DSGVTQTPKHLITATGQRVTLRCSPRSGDLSVYWYQQSLDQGLQFLIQYYNGEERAKGNILERFSAQQFPDLHSELNLSSLELGDSALYFCASSVLAGGYDTQYFGPGTRLTVL.

This clone has just a few counts. This chain connects TRBV12-3 or TRBV12-4 to TRBJ2-7; 7 nucleotides agree with TRBD1. The CDR3 runs to 13 residues. The J segment lost 0 bases and the V segment lost 5 bases, leaving 1 base of the junction unmatched. DNA of the CDR3: TGTGCCAGCAGTGGACAGGACTCCTACGAGCAGTACTTC. As protein: CASSGQDSYEQYF.

The chain recombines TRBV3-1 (or the pseudogene TRBV3-2) with TRBJ1-1; D gene ambiguous. V lost 0 bases and J 1 base, leaving 6 bases between the germline ends. The CDR3 is made up of 14 amino acids. CDR1 is LGHDT and CDR2 is YNNKEL in the germline V gene (reference sequence). CDR3 in DNA: TGTGCCAGCAGCCAAGATTCACGGAACACTGAAGCTTTCTTT. Its protein product is CASSQDSRNTEAFF.

The table lists this clone with a few counts. The genes are TRBV27 and TRBJ1-2; 8 positions agree with TRBD1. V was clipped by 5 bases and J by 3 bases; unmatched bases: 5. This CDR3 has 14 residues. Per germline, CDR1 MNHEY and CDR2 SMNVEV (reference sequence). For the CDR3, the DNA is TGTGCCAGCAGTCCAGGGGGCGTTGACTATGGCTACACCTTC. This codes for CASSPGGVDYGYTF.

J is TRBJ1-1 and V is TRBV29-1; no reliable D call. CDR1 and CDR2 (germline): SQVTM, ANQGSEA. The CDR3 loop spans 11 amino acids. Deletions cut 6 bases from V and 7 bases from J, with 12 bases between. The CDR3 sequence is CSVPTGVEAFF. CDR3 nucleotides: TGCAGCGTGCCTACCGGGGTTGAAGCTTTCTTT.

The J gene is TRBJ2-3, the V gene TRBV3-1 (or the pseudogene TRBV3-2), with TRBD2 identical over 10 bases. Unmatched junction bases numbered 8, after V lost 1 base and J lost 1 base. The CDR3 loop spans 18 amino acids. Germline loops: CDR1 LGHDT, CDR2 YNNKEL (reference sequence). CDR3 bases: TGTGCCAGCAGCCAAGCTGACGTCGGACTAGCGGGCACAGATACGCAGTATTTT. Translating it yields CASSQADVGLAGTDTQYF.

The gene calls are TRBV5-4 and TRBJ2-7; 9 nucleotides match TRBD2. CDR3 length: 14 residues. Losses at the gene ends were 2 bases for V and 6 bases for J; bases not matched to a gene: 6. Per germline, CDR1 SGHNT and CDR2 YYREEE (reference sequence). In DNA form, the CDR3 reads TGTGCCAGCAGCTTCCCCGGGACTAGCACCGAGCAGTACTTC. The encoded protein is CASSFPGTSTEQYF.

The CDR3 protein is CASSLSGELFF. As DNA, the CDR3 is TGTGCCAGCAGCTTATCCGGGGAGCTGTTTTTT. This chain uses TRBV7-9 with TRBJ2-2, with D unclear. Looked up from germline, CDR1 is SEHNR and CDR2 is FQNEAQ (reference sequence). Trimming shortened V by 2 bases and J by 6 bases, and 1 base separated the two germline ends. CDR3 length equals 11 residues.

The V and J genes are TRBV19 and TRBJ2-3; 10 bases fit TRBD2. This CDR3 spans 17 amino acids. J gave up 2 bases and V 5 bases, and 10 bases lay outside the gene matches. Germline CDR1 and CDR2: LNHDA and SQIVND (reference sequence). The CDR3 coding sequence is TGTGCCAGTAGTGCGTATCTAGCGGGGGCCTTCACAGATACGCAGTATTTT. Amino acid sequence: CASSAYLAGAFTDTQYF.

The chain employs TRBV15 and TRBJ1-6; maybe TRBD1 (6 bases). Germline V gene lookup returns CDR1 LNHNV and CDR2 YYDKDF (reference sequence). Trimming took 1 base from V and 9 from J, leaving 13 bases between them. There are 15 residues in the CDR3. The CDR3 spells CATSRALGGGSPLHF. CDR3 coding DNA: TGTGCCACCAGCAGAGCTCTGGGAGGGGGTTCACCCCTCCACTTT.

V gene TRBV5-6 combines with J gene TRBJ2-7; TRBD1 might be the D (6 bases). This CDR3 has 12 residues. V dropped 8 bases and J dropped 3 bases, with 12 bases sitting between them. From germline, CDR1 is SGHDT and CDR2 YYEEEE. For the CDR3, the DNA is TGTGCCAGTGTCAAGGGGGTCTACGAGCAGTACTTC. This sequence encodes CASVKGVYEQYF.

This clone was detected once. This chain links TRBV2 with TRBJ2-3; 8 bases map to TRBD2. This CDR3 spans 15 amino acids. Germline V CDR1 and CDR2: SNHLY, FYNNEI. J lost 1 base, V lost 8 bases, and 8 bases had no gene match. CDR3 sequence: CASSVGGVGTDTQYF. The DNA for the CDR3 is TGTGCCAGCTCTGTCGGGGGGGTGGGCACAGATACGCAGTATTTT.

The genes are TRBV5-1 and TRBJ2-5, with 10 bases identical to TRBD1. The CDR3 length is 15 residues. J lost 5 bases, V lost 4 bases, and 8 bases had no gene match. The germline V gene encodes CDR1 SGHRS and CDR2 YFSETQ. CDR3: CASSTDGTGEETQYF. CDR3 nucleotide sequence: TGCGCCAGCAGCACCGACGGGACAGGGGAGGAGACCCAGTACTTC.

The chain recombines TRBV12-3 or TRBV12-4 with TRBJ1-6; D is uncertain. The CDR3 consists of 12 residues. V lost 2 bases and J lost 14, with 10 bases in between. Written as DNA, the CDR3 is TGTGCCAGCAGTTTAAATACACCGGCCCTCCACTTT. This translates into CASSLNTPALHF.